Below, one T cell receptor beta chain is given with its context. Its antigen is not known. When sampled, the donors appeared nominally healthy, though they likely had unrecorded immune exposures. PCR used 60 Vbeta primers and 13 Jbeta primers. The data were produced by immunoSEQ multiplex PCR, yet TCRdb's version contains in-frame clones alone and is incomplete. The profile shows some 180,000 clones, around 87% of them singletons. This record comes from a study of cytomegalovirus exposure and HLA in healthy donors. Study-level information: Unique TCRs from HLA-typed donors, about 78 million of them, were held in an early data release.

Study results and limitations: A prior analysis recorded that most TCR beta V segments were productive about 87% or about 30% of the time. There were several of the most significant clusters that appeared linked to common viral pathogens in a later analysis.

V dropped 0 bases and J dropped 6; count of bases not matched to a gene: 10. The CDR3 loop spans 17 amino acids. The V gene's germline CDR1 is SGHAT and CDR2 FQNNGV. The TCR was taken from a boy between 2 and 15 years old in good health and CMV-seronegative. What was sequenced was PBMCs. The chain joins TRBV11-2 to TRBJ2-1; 8 bases are shared with TRBD2. CDR3 DNA sequence: TGTGCCAGCAGCTTAGACCCACTGAGCGGGGGTGGCAATGAGCAGTTCTTC. Encoded protein: CASSLDPLSGGGNEQFF.